Shown below are 22 T cell receptor beta chains from a single sample sequenced in a study of CD8 T cells in Susac syndrome. The RNA, about 0.45 to 1 ug, was put through reverse transcription using random hexamers. TCRdb used MiXCR to reprocess the immunoSEQ multiplex PCR reads, holding one entry per CDR3 protein. The sample holds about 240,000 distinct CDR3 sequences, roughly 95% seen once. Sequenced sample: CD4+ T cells from PBMCs. These receptor sequences come from a human donor with Susac syndrome.

J is TRBJ2-1 and V is TRBV6-6; D may be TRBD1 (6 bases). There are 15 residues in the CDR3. Germline V lookup: CDR1 MNHNY, CDR2 SVGAGI (reference sequence). V was cut by 4 bases and J by 4 bases, with 14 bases left in between. Here the CDR3 reads CASSSITRGYNEQFF. CDR3 sequence (DNA): TGTGCCAGCAGTTCAATAACCAGGGGTTACAATGAGCAGTTCTTC.

This chain joins TRBV12-3 or TRBV12-4 and TRBJ1-5, with 9 bases that match TRBD1. The CDR3 covers 15 residues. Germline trimming cut 8 bases from V and 5 bases from J; bases unmatched to any gene: 10. The CDR3 DNA reads as TGTGCCAGCCATCCGGGACAGGGAAACGATCAGCCCCAGCATTTT. It is translated as CASHPGQGNDQPQHF.

This clonotype was detected once. The rearrangement uses TRBV29-1 and TRBJ2-7; D might be TRBD2 (7 bases). This CDR3 region has 13 residues. CDR1 is SQVTM and CDR2 is ANQGSEA in the germline V gene. Trimming removed 6 bases at V and 2 bases at J, with 14 bases between. The CDR3 here is CSVGAGATYEQYF. The CDR3 region has the DNA TGCAGCGTGGGGGCGGGAGCGACCTACGAGCAGTACTTC.

This chain connects TRBV30 to TRBJ2-3; D uncertain. Trimming stripped 0 bases from V and 2 bases from J, with 9 bases between. This CDR3 spans 14 amino acids. Per germline, CDR1 GTSNPN and CDR2 SVGIG (reference sequence). The CDR3 is CAWSVPTLTDTQYF. CDR3 DNA sequence: TGTGCCTGGAGTGTTCCAACCCTCACAGATACGCAGTATTTT.

The gene calls are TRBV29-1 and TRBJ1-5; 9 nucleotides match TRBD1. Germline V CDR1 and CDR2: SQVTM, ANQGSEA. V gave up 6 bases and J gave up 4 bases; unmatched junction bases: 4. The CDR3 spans 13 residues. The DNA for the CDR3 is TGCAGCGTAGGACAGGGGTCGAATCAGCCCCAGCATTTT. As protein: CSVGQGSNQPQHF. Based on the CDR3 plus reference TRBV29-1 and TRBJ1-5, the full variable domain is SAVISQKPSRDICQRGTSLTIQCQVDSQVTMMFWYRQQPGQSLTLIATANQGSEATYESGFVIDKFPISRPNLTFSTLTVSNMSPEDSSIYLCSVGQGSNQPQHFGDGTRLSIL.

V and J are TRBV3-1 and TRBJ2-1, with D tentatively TRBD2 (6 bases). Germline assignment: CDR1 LGHDT and CDR2 YNNKEL (reference sequence). The CDR3 loop spans 12 amino acids. V gave up 2 bases and J gave up 15 bases, with 14 bases separating them. CDR3 residues: CASSQQTSSPFF. CDR3 DNA: TGTGCCAGCAGCCAACAGACTAGTTCGCCGTTCTTC.

The chain joins TRBV2 to TRBJ1-2, with D perhaps matching TRBD1 (5 bases). CDR3 length: 13 residues. The V gene's germline CDR1 is SNHLY and CDR2 FYNNEI. V lost 4 bases to trimming and J lost 5 bases, with 11 bases between them. The CDR3 bases are TGTGCCAGCAGTGGACCAGGGCGGTATGGCTACACCTTC. It specifies CASSGPGRYGYTF.

The chain has TRBV7-6 and TRBJ2-4; 7 positions agree with TRBD1. This CDR3 is 14 amino acids long. Per the germline V gene, CDR1 is SGHVS and CDR2 is FNYEAQ. The junction had 6 bases not matched to a gene; V was cut back by 5 bases and J by 5 bases. The chain's CDR3 is CASSIGGGQNIQYF. CDR3 sequence (DNA): TGTGCCAGCAGCATAGGGGGCGGACAAAACATTCAGTACTTC. Full variable domain (outside the CDR3, taken from reference TRBV7-6 and TRBJ2-4): GAGVSQSPRYKVTKRGQDVALRCDPISGHVSLYWYRQALGQGPEFLTYFNYEAQQDKSGLPNDRFSAERPEGSISTLTIQRTEQRDSAMYRCASSIGGGQNIQYFGAGTRLSVL.

CDR3 amino acids: CASSDGGSIYEQYF. The CDR3 DNA sequence: TGTGCCAGCAGTGATGGCGGGTCCATCTACGAGCAGTACTTC. The chain is built from TRBV25-1 and TRBJ2-7, with D possibly TRBD2 on 5 matching bases. The CDR3 has 14 residues. V was shortened by 3 bases and J by 3 bases, with 12 bases between the two germline ends. Germline CDR1 is MGHDK and CDR2 is SYGVNS.

Only one count was recorded for this clonotype. The rearrangement uses TRBV21-1 and TRBJ2-4; TRBD1 is the table's D call and was not checked against the DNA. TRBV21-1 represents a pseudogene. CDR3 length: 10 amino acids. CDR3 DNA sequence: TGTGCCAGCAGGAAGGGGGTTCAGTACTTC. Amino acid sequence: CASRKGVQYF.

V gene TRBV23-1 combines with J gene TRBJ2-5, with D uncertain. TRBV23-1 qualifies as an ORF whose function is uncertain. The V end was cut by 6 bases, the J end by 13 bases, with 6 bases between. The length of the CDR3 is 8 residues. CDR3 amino acids: CASSPRYF. CDR3 DNA: TGCGCCAGCAGCCCACGGTACTTC.

V usage is TRBV5-4 and J usage is TRBJ1-2; D is unresolved. V was pared by 2 bases and J by 6 bases, with 11 bases between. CDR3 length: 13 residues. CDR1 is SGHNT and CDR2 is YYREEE in the germline V gene (reference sequence). The CDR3 DNA sequence: TGTGCCAGCAGCTTAAAAGGGATAGATGGCTACACCTTC. This codes for CASSLKGIDGYTF. The full variable domain, rest sourced from reference TRBV5-4 and TRBJ1-2, is ETGVTQSPTHLIKTRGQQVTLRCSSQSGHNTVSWYQQALGQGPQFIFQYYREEENGRGNFPPRFSGLQFPNYSSELNVNALELDDSALYLCASSLKGIDGYTFGSGTRLTVV.

The chain couples TRBV29-1 to TRBJ2-5; TRBD2 aligns across 9 bases. Trimming took 6 bases from V and 4 from J; bases not matched to a gene: 15. Germline CDR1 reads SQVTM; CDR2 reads ANQGSEA. The CDR3 loop spans 16 amino acids. CDR3 protein: CSVGGSSGIFGETQYF. As DNA, the CDR3 is TGCAGCGTGGGGGGGTCTAGCGGGATCTTTGGAGAGACCCAGTACTTC.

This sequence joins TRBV7-2 and TRBJ2-7; no clear D. V was trimmed by 7 bases and J by 6 bases, leaving 10 bases between them. The CDR3 runs to 11 residues. Germline V gene sequence: CDR1 SGHTA, CDR2 FQGNSA. The CDR3: CASNPGGEQYF. CDR3 nucleotides: TGTGCCAGCAACCCCGGTGGCGAGCAGTACTTC. Together with reference TRBV7-2 and TRBJ2-7, the CDR3 gives the full variable domain: GAGVSQSPSNKVTEKGKDVELRCDPISGHTALYWYRQSLGQGLEFLIYFQGNSAPDKSGLPSDRFSAERTGGSVSTLTIQRTQQEDSAVYLCASNPGGEQYFGPGTRLTVT.

J is TRBJ2-2 and V is TRBV6-5; D gene unclear. The CDR3 is 17 residues long. The V gene's germline CDR1 is MNHEY and CDR2 SVGAGI. V lost 0 bases to trimming and J lost 0 bases, with 11 bases between them. CDR3: CASSYSIMLSNTGELFF. For the CDR3, the DNA is TGTGCCAGCAGTTACTCGATAATGCTGTCGAACACCGGGGAGCTGTTTTTT.

The rearrangement links TRBV10-3 to TRBJ2-7; the D gene is possibly TRBD1 (5 bases). The germline gives CDR1 ENHRY, CDR2 SYGVKD. V gave up 11 bases and J gave up 5 bases, with 13 bases separating them. The CDR3 runs 11 residues. The CDR3 bases are TGTGCCGTCCAGGGAATCCACGAGCAGTACTTC. Protein product: CAVQGIHEQYF.

V is TRBV9 and J is TRBJ2-2; 10 nucleotides match TRBD2. CDR3 length: 14 amino acids. Trimming cost V 4 bases and J 7 bases; bases outside gene matches: 4. CDR1 is SGDLS and CDR2 is YYNGEE in the germline V gene. In DNA, the CDR3 is TGTGCCAGCAGCATCCGGACTAGCGGCGGGGAGCTGTTTTTT. Translation gives CASSIRTSGGELFF.

J is TRBJ2-3 and V is TRBV20-1, with 7 bases lining up with TRBD1. The length of the CDR3 is 12 residues. V gave up 5 bases and J gave up 4 bases; unmatched junction bases: 3. Germline lookup yields CDR1 DFQATT and CDR2 SNEGSKA (reference sequence). The DNA of the CDR3 is TGCAGTGCTCAAGGGGGCGCAGATACGCAGTATTTT. This gives the protein CSAQGGADTQYF.

The chain employs TRBV12-3 or TRBV12-4 and TRBJ2-7; D is unclear. Trimming stripped 2 bases from V and 5 bases from J, with 10 bases between. The CDR3 runs to 13 residues. The CDR3 region has the DNA TGTGCCAGCAGTTTAAGGCAGGATAACGAGCAGTACTTC. It encodes CASSLRQDNEQYF.

The chain couples TRBV20-1 to TRBJ2-5; possible D gene TRBD2, 5 bases. The CDR3 runs to 12 residues. CDR1 DFQATT and CDR2 SNEGSKA come from the germline V gene (reference sequence). Trimming took 5 bases from V and 4 from J, leaving 11 bases between them. CDR3 bases: TGCAGTGCTGTACTAGGGCTAGAGACCCAGTACTTC. Translating gives CSAVLGLETQYF.

This chain joins TRBV12-3 or TRBV12-4 and TRBJ2-7; D is unclear. This CDR3 contains 12 residues. With 5 bases removed from V and 6 bases from J, the gap between germline ends came to 11 bases. The CDR3, as DNA: TGTGCCAGCAGTCCGGGCTTAGCCGAGCAGTACTTC. It yields the protein CASSPGLAEQYF.

DNA for the CDR3: TGTGCCAGCAGCAATAGACAGGGTTGGAACACTGAAGCTTTCTTT. Encoded protein: CASSNRQGWNTEAFF. V gene TRBV12-3 or TRBV12-4 combines with J gene TRBJ1-1, with 7 nucleotides matching TRBD1. J gave up 1 base and V 6 bases, and 8 bases lay outside the gene matches. The CDR3 sequence is 15 residues long.